A single sample gave rise to the 21 T cell receptor beta chains below, sequenced in a study of molecular identifiers for immune sequencing clone quantification. TCRdb independently ran MiXCR on the PCR reads; one entry per CDR3 protein. The sample has 85,000 to 100,000 distinct CDR3 sequences; roughly a fifth are singletons. The sequenced sample consisted of naive CD8+ T cells from blood, with Jurkat cell RNA spiked in. Specified subset: FACS-sorted CD8+CD4-CCR7+CD45RA+ naive T cells. Receptors originate from a human donor in good health. Some libraries in this study had Jurkat cell RNA spiked in.

This clonotype occurred a few times. The chain has TRBV30 and TRBJ2-1, with 9 nucleotides matching TRBD2. The J call may be mistaken, given a closer DNA end match to TRBJ2-7. CDR3 length: 14 amino acids. Looked up from germline, CDR1 is GTSNPN and CDR2 is SVGIG (reference sequence). CDR3 bases: TGTGCCTGGAGTCCCGGACTAGCGACCGATGAGCAGTACTTC. This encodes CAWSPGLATDEQYF.

The table lists this clonotype with many counts. The chain links TRBV20-1 to TRBJ2-3; 9 positions match TRBD1. The CDR3 has 17 amino acids. V shed 0 bases and J 2 bases; nucleotides not matched to a gene: 9. The germline CDR1 and CDR2 sequences are DFQATT and SNEGSKA (reference sequence). CDR3 sequence: CSARDRDRALSTDTQYF. CDR3 DNA: TGCAGTGCTAGAGACAGGGACAGGGCCTTATCCACAGATACGCAGTATTTT.

The sample holds a few counts of this clonotype. V is TRBV6-5 and J is TRBJ1-1, with D unresolved. This CDR3 has 14 residues. Trimming took off 6 bases at V and 5 bases at J, with 16 bases between the two ends. Germline V lookup: CDR1 MNHEY, CDR2 SVGAGI. The CDR3 nucleotides are TGTGCCAGCAGCTTGGCAGGCCCGAAAACTGAAGCTTTCTTT. Its translation: CASSLAGPKTEAFF.

This clonotype showed up many times. The rearrangement uses TRBV28 and TRBJ2-5, with 8 bases identical to TRBD2. V lost 2 bases and J lost 5; bases outside the gene matches: 10. CDR3 length: 16 residues. Looked up from germline, CDR1 is MDHEN and CDR2 is SYDVKM. The CDR3 DNA sequence: TGTGCCAGCAGTTTAAGGTCCGGGACTAGATTGGAGACCCAGTACTTC. Its protein is CASSLRSGTRLETQYF.

This clonotype was detected ten times or more. The V and J genes are TRBV6-2 or TRBV6-3 and TRBJ1-1; a possible D gene is TRBD1 (6 bases). The CDR3 consists of 15 residues. Germline CDR1 is MNHEY and CDR2 is SVGEGT. V lost 8 bases, J lost 4 bases, and 20 bases lay in between. The CDR3 DNA reads as TGTGCCAGCCACACGAGCGGGGGCCTCGGCACTGAAGCTTTCTTT. Its translation is CASHTSGGLGTEAFF.

This clonotype was detected ten times or more. This chain connects TRBV6-1 to TRBJ1-5; a possible D gene is TRBD1 (6 bases). CDR3 length: 15 amino acids. Trimming took 8 bases from V and 0 from J, leaving 14 bases between them. Germline V gene sequence: CDR1 MNHNS, CDR2 SASEGT. The CDR3 coding sequence is TGTGCCAGCTTAATAGGGGGTGATAGCAATCAGCCCCAGCATTTT. Translation gives CASLIGGDSNQPQHF.

J is TRBJ2-1 and V is TRBV7-3; 7 nucleotides agree with TRBD2. Germline CDR1 and CDR2: SGHTA and FQGTGA. This CDR3 region has 15 residues. Trimming at V came to 2 bases and at J to 3 bases, leaving 4 bases not matched to a gene. The CDR3 DNA reads as TGTGCCAGCAGCTTAGTGCTAGCGGACTACAATGAGCAGTTCTTC. Protein sequence: CASSLVLADYNEQFF.

Note on this clonotype: A clone one base away is much larger, so this may be a read error. The chain uses TRBV7-9 and TRBJ2-3; TRBD2 might be the D (5 bases). The CDR3 loop spans 14 amino acids. Germline lookup yields CDR1 SEHNR and CDR2 FQNEAQ (reference sequence). CDR3 loop: CTSSSRGGSDTQYF. The CDR3 nucleotides are TGTACCAGCAGCTCACGGGGTGGGTCAGATACGCAGTATTTT.

Of note for this clonotype: Just one base apart from a much larger clone, this may be a read error. J is TRBJ1-5 and V is TRBV6-2 or TRBV6-3; D possibly corresponds to TRBD1 (5 bases). V gave up 2 bases and J gave up 6 bases, with 11 bases separating them. CDR1 is MNHEY, CDR2 SVGEGT, per germline. CDR3 length: 14 residues. DNA for the CDR3: TGTGCCAGCAGTTACCTCAGGGCGGGTCAGCCCCAGCATTTT. Its protein is CASSYLRAGQPQHF.

The chain recombines TRBV7-9 with TRBJ1-4, with D perhaps TRBD1 (6 bases). The ends were cut back, 5 bases at V and 2 bases at J, with 15 bases in the middle. In germline, CDR1 is SEHNR, CDR2 FQNEAQ (reference sequence). This CDR3 has 16 residues. The CDR3 loop reads CASSLGGGGTNEKLFF. Here the CDR3 DNA reads TGTGCCAGCAGCCTCGGTGGGGGGGGCACTAATGAAAAACTGTTTTTT.

This clonotype came up many times. The rearrangement joins TRBV4-3 to TRBJ1-1; maybe TRBD1 (6 bases). The CDR3 is made up of 14 amino acids. V was shortened by 1 base and J by 5 bases, with 11 bases between the two germline ends. Germline V gene data show CDR1 as LGHNA and CDR2 as YSLEER. CDR3 bases: TGCGCCAGCAGCCAAGGGGGGGGCTGGACTGAAGCTTTCTTT. This codes for CASSQGGGWTEAFF.

This clonotype was seen only a few times. The chain employs TRBV27 and TRBJ1-1, with TRBD1 matching 8 bases. This CDR3 has 15 residues. V lost 2 bases to trimming and J lost 6 bases; unmatched junction nucleotides: 8. Germline loops: CDR1 MNHEY, CDR2 SMNVEV (reference sequence). The CDR3 nucleotides are TGTGCCAGCAGTTTAAGGGCAGGGGGCGTCCCTGAAGCTTTCTTT. It encodes CASSLRAGGVPEAFF.

As for this clonotype: A much larger clone is a single base away; this may be a read error. It is likely a read error, because the conserved phenylalanine at the end of the CDR3 is missing. This chain uses TRBV5-6 with TRBJ1-1; maybe TRBD1 (5 bases). The V gene's germline CDR1 is SGHDT and CDR2 YYEEEE. The CDR3 covers 14 residues. CDR3 nucleotide sequence: TGTGCCAGCAGCCCCGGGACCGGGAACGCTGAAGCTTTCCTT. Translation gives CASSPGTGNAEAFL.

CDR3 region: CSVDAQGAGTGELFF. CDR3 coding DNA: TGCAGCGTTGATGCGCAGGGGGCTGGCACCGGGGAGCTGTTTTTT. The genes are TRBV29-1 and TRBJ2-2, with 8 bases fitting TRBD1. J was trimmed by 4 bases and V by 3 bases; bases with no gene match: 7. The germline V gene encodes CDR1 SQVTM and CDR2 ANQGSEA. CDR3 length equals 15 residues.

This clonotype was counted many times. This chain uses TRBV28 with TRBJ2-2, with 9 bases that match TRBD1. V lost 6 bases, J lost 3 bases, and 8 bases stayed unmatched. Germline lookup yields CDR1 MDHEN and CDR2 SYDVKM. This CDR3 is built from 16 residues. CDR3 sequence (DNA): TGTGCCAGCAGCTCGGGGGGACAGGGTTACACCGGGGAGCTGTTTTTT. Its translation: CASSSGGQGYTGELFF.

Details on this clonotype: This may be a read error, as it is one base from a much larger clone. The CDR3 sequence is CASIQDSYGYTF. For the CDR3, the DNA is TGCGCCAGCATCCAGGACAGCTATGGCTACACCTTC. V is TRBV4-1 and J is TRBJ1-2, with D perhaps TRBD1 (6 bases). The length of the CDR3 is 12 residues. CDR1 is MGHRA and CDR2 is YSYEKL in the germline V gene. V lost 7 bases to trimming and J lost 4 bases, with 10 bases between them.

This clonotype appeared many times. The V gene is TRBV7-2, the J gene TRBJ2-7; weak D call: TRBD1 (5 bases). The V end lost 5 bases, the J end lost 0 bases, and 14 bases lay between the germline ends. This CDR3 is 15 amino acids long. The germline V gene has CDR1 SGHTA and CDR2 FQGNSA. The chain's CDR3 is CASSLGLEHSYEQYF. CDR3 in DNA: TGTGCCAGCAGCCTGGGGCTCGAGCACTCCTACGAGCAGTACTTC.

Turning to this clonotype: Given a much more abundant clone one base away, this may be a read error. It is likely a read error, because the conserved phenylalanine at the end of the CDR3 is missing. The V gene is TRBV6-5, the J gene TRBJ1-2, with a tentative D call TRBD1 (5 bases). V gave up 2 bases and J gave up 5 bases, with 12 bases separating them. Germline assignment: CDR1 MNHEY and CDR2 SVGAGI. The CDR3 has 14 amino acids. CDR3 nucleotide sequence: TGTGCCAGCAGTTACGGGCTGGGGGAATATGGCTACACCTCC. Its protein is CASSYGLGEYGYTS.

This clonotype was recorded a few times. The chain employs TRBV11-2 and TRBJ1-4, with D unresolved. V was trimmed by 5 bases and J by 2 bases, leaving 9 bases between them. This CDR3 comprises 14 residues. CDR1 is SGHAT, CDR2 FQNNGV, per germline. The CDR3: CASSRSSTNEKLFF. In DNA, the CDR3 is TGTGCCAGCAGCCGAAGCAGCACTAATGAAAAACTGTTTTTT.

This clonotype has a count of ten or more. The chain recombines TRBV5-1 with TRBJ1-1; D unclear. Trimming cost V 8 bases and J 1 base, with 9 bases left between them. Per the germline V gene, CDR1 is SGHRS and CDR2 is YFSETQ. The CDR3 is 12 amino acids. The CDR3 DNA is TGCGCCAGTATACACGAGAACACTGAAGCTTTCTTT. Protein product: CASIHENTEAFF.

Turning to this clonotype: At one boundary the junction diverges from the germline segment, which might be a read error. V usage is TRBV6-5 and J usage is TRBJ2-3; D is uncertain. CDR1 is MNHEY and CDR2 is SVGAGI in the germline V gene. This CDR3 region has 13 residues. CDR3 sequence (DNA): TGTGCCAGCGGTTACGGTGGAGCAGATACGCAGTATTTT. It specifies CASGYGGADTQYF.